This T cell receptor beta chain derives from a study of a mutant IDH1 vaccine in newly diagnosed glioma. Study at large: Those enrolled had earlier been treated with radiotherapy, temozolomide, or both, mostly both.

Data came from immunoSEQ multiplex PCR; TCRdb stores just in-frame clones and leaves some out. This table has about 21,000 clones, approximately 86% appearing once. Germline V gene data show CDR1 as SEHNR and CDR2 as FQNEAQ (reference sequence). V gave up 7 bases and J gave up 3 bases; unmatched junction bases: 9. CDR3 length equals 15 residues. Regarding the study as a whole: Pseudoprogression seemed unlinked to shifts in top peripheral T cell clonotypes.

As regards this clone: Its antigen is not identified.

Regarding time point: baseline, week 1 (first vaccination visit). The treatment denotes: pre-vaccination baseline after standard-of-care therapy. This receptor was taken from a middle-aged man with glioma. The chain couples TRBV7-9 to TRBJ2-3; 8 nucleotides match TRBD1. The sample consisted of PBMCs, taken from a glioma patient treated with radiotherapy, temozolomide or both. DNA of the CDR3: TGTGCCAGCACCCGTACCGGGACAGGAACAGATACGCAGTATTTT. Translated, it gives CASTRTGTGTDTQYF.